This T cell receptor beta chain comes out of a study of T cell repertoires in cytomegalovirus infection. Study details: Public signatures in TCR beta pointed to CMV infection and matching HLA type.

TCRdb re-derived calls from the reads in MiXCR, one entry per CDR3 protein. The sample contains 630,000 or so distinct CDR3 sequences, 24% of which appear only once. Study-wide findings and caveats: HLA-C-restricted CMV clonotypes gave the most frequent clonotype in two of eight donors. CMV carriers having the relevant HLA were flagged by cumulative public TCR beta family frequency.

Regarding this clonotype: Its antigen is undetermined. Likely a read error: the CDR3 ends without its conserved phenylalanine or tryptophan.

Germline lookup yields CDR1 LNHDA and CDR2 SQIVND (reference sequence). V dropped 5 bases and J dropped 1 base, with 14 bases sitting between them. This CDR3 is 15 amino acids long. The chain combines TRBV19 with TRBJ2-5; maybe TRBD1 (6 bases). This TCR was recovered from a human donor in good health (CMV status not recorded). Some clones in this sample may be carry-over from other donors' samples. Sequences were obtained from CD8+ T cells from PBMCs. The CDR3 sequence: CASSPEGGLQETQYS. CDR3 coding DNA: TGTGCCAGTAGTCCTGAAGGGGGTCTCCAAGAGACCCAGTACTCC.